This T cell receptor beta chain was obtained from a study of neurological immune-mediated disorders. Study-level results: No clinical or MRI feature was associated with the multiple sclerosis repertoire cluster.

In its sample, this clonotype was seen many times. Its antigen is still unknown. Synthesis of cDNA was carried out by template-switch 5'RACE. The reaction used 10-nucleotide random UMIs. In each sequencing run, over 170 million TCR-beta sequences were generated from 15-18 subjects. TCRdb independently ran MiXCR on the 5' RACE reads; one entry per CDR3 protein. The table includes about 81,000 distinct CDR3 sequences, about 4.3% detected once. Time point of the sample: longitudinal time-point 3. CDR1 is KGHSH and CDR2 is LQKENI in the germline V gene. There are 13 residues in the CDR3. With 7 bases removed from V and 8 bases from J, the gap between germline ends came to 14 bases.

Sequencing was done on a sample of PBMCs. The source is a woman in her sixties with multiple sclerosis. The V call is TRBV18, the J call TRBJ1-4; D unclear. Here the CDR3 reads CASFSRLREKLFF. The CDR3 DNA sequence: TGTGCCAGCTTTTCACGTTTACGGGAAAAACTGTTTTTT.